One sample yielded the 29 T cell receptor beta chains listed below, sequenced in a study of T cell clonotyping in hematopoietic cell transplantation. Described time point: recipient sample about 28 days before transplant, after cytoreduction. Sequencing used immunoSEQ multiplex PCR; TCRdb keeps in-frame clones, though not all of them. Of some 76,000 clones listed, 90% to 96% are singletons. The sample in question was peripheral blood mononuclear cells, obtained before stem cell transplant. These receptors all come from a woman in her 50s with acute myeloid leukemia. Some clones in this sample may be carry-over from other donors' samples.

The rearrangement joins TRBV4-1 to TRBJ1-3; a possible D gene is TRBD1 (5 bases). Germline V lookup: CDR1 MGHRA, CDR2 YSYEKL. The CDR3 extends over 15 amino acids. Trimming pared 1 base from V and 8 bases from J, leaving 15 bases between. The CDR3 coding sequence is TGCGCCAGCAGCCAAGCCGGGGCCTCGGTTCACACCATATATTTT. This sequence encodes CASSQAGASVHTIYF.

CDR3 region: CASSLTGGEDGYTF. As DNA, the CDR3 is TGTGCCAGCAGCCTAACAGGGGGCGAGGACGGCTACACCTTC. The rearrangement uses TRBV6-4 and TRBJ1-2; 9 bases match TRBD1. V was clipped by 6 bases and J by 8 bases; unmatched bases: 10. Germline CDR1 MRHNA, CDR2 SNTAGT. This CDR3 has 14 residues.

This chain links TRBV19 with TRBJ1-1, with D perhaps matching TRBD1 (6 bases). The CDR3 consists of 13 residues. Trimming cost V 3 bases and J 7 bases, with 12 bases left between them. Germline CDR1 and CDR2: LNHDA and SQIVND (reference sequence). The CDR3 is CASSIWQGIEAFF. The CDR3 region has the DNA TGTGCCAGTAGTATTTGGCAGGGGATTGAAGCTTTCTTT.

This chain connects TRBV6-1 to TRBJ2-3; 11 bases map to TRBD2. The CDR3 covers 14 residues. After removal of 7 bases from V and 6 bases from J, the junction contained 6 bases not matched to a gene. Germline lookup yields CDR1 MNHNS and CDR2 SASEGT. In nucleotides, the CDR3 is TGTGCCAGCACCTCTAGCGGGAGGTGGGATACGCAGTATTTT. Protein sequence: CASTSSGRWDTQYF.

The chain links TRBV29-1 to TRBJ1-2; a possible D gene is TRBD1 (5 bases). Germline-derived CDR1 and CDR2 are SQVTM and ANQGSEA. The CDR3 runs 12 residues. Trimming took off 4 bases at V and 5 bases at J, with 11 bases between the two ends. The DNA of the CDR3 is TGCAGCGTTGTGCAGGGAGGGTATGGCTACACCTTC. It specifies CSVVQGGYGYTF.

The gene calls are TRBV6-1 and TRBJ2-7; D is possibly TRBD1 or TRBD2 (5 bases each). V was shortened by 2 bases and J by 6 bases, with 14 bases between the two germline ends. This CDR3 has 14 amino acids. Germline CDR1 is MNHNS and CDR2 is SASEGT. The CDR3 sequence: CASSERDGVVEQYF. In nucleotides, the CDR3 is TGTGCCAGCAGTGAAAGGGACGGCGTGGTCGAGCAGTACTTC.

CDR3 sequence reads: CASSLAMQWWNEQYF. The CDR3 bases are TGTGCCAGCAGCTTAGCGATGCAGTGGTGGAACGAGCAGTACTTC. The V gene is TRBV7-6, the J gene TRBJ2-7; D remains unclear. This CDR3 contains 15 residues. Trimming pared 0 bases from V and 5 bases from J, leaving 14 bases between. Germline lookup yields CDR1 SGHVS and CDR2 FNYEAQ.

The chain uses TRBV7-8 and TRBJ2-7; D is uncertain. The CDR3 is 13 residues long. V was cut by 5 bases and J by 2 bases, with 10 bases left in between. CDR1 is SGHVS and CDR2 is FQNEAQ in the germline V gene. DNA for the CDR3: TGTGCCAGCAGCCCCTTAGGGCCCTACGAGCAGTACTTC. It encodes CASSPLGPYEQYF.

CDR3 in amino acids: CASTQGGTEAFF. The CDR3 DNA reads TGTGCCAGCACACAGGGAGGCACTGAAGCTTTCTTT. This chain links TRBV2 with TRBJ1-1, with D possibly matching TRBD1 (6 bases). Trimming shortened V by 7 bases and J by 4 bases, and 10 bases separated the two germline ends. The CDR3 covers 12 residues. Looked up from germline, CDR1 is SNHLY and CDR2 is FYNNEI.

V usage is TRBV10-2 and J usage is TRBJ1-5; D remains ambiguous. Germline CDR1 WSHSY, CDR2 SAAADI. The CDR3 spans 14 residues. Between the trimmed V and J ends, which lost 0 bases and 11 bases, there was a span of 14 bases. CDR3: CASSESFGPPAQHF. Here the CDR3 DNA reads TGCGCCAGCAGTGAGTCGTTTGGGCCCCCAGCCCAGCATTTT.

The gene calls are TRBV5-8 and TRBJ2-5; D gene uncertain. V lost 4 bases and J lost 4, with 11 bases in between. CDR1 and CDR2 (germline): SGHTS, YDEGEE. CDR3 size: 13 residues. CDR3 DNA: TGTGCCAGCAGCCGAAGGGTATCAGAGACCCAGTACTTC. This translates into CASSRRVSETQYF.

V is TRBV12-5 and J is TRBJ2-7; 9 positions agree with TRBD1. Per the germline V gene, CDR1 is LGHNT and CDR2 is FRNRAP. This CDR3 has 14 residues. After removal of 6 bases from V and 3 bases from J, the junction contained 6 bases not matched to a gene. CDR3 sequence (DNA): TGTGCTAGTGGAAAGGGACAGGGTGGCTACGAGCAGTACTTC. Protein: CASGKGQGGYEQYF.

The chain has TRBV9 and TRBJ2-2, with no clear D. The CDR3 sequence is 13 residues long. The V end lost 6 bases, the J end lost 6 bases, and 12 bases lay between the germline ends. Germline V CDR1 and CDR2: SGDLS, YYNGEE. The CDR3 loop is CASTSYSSGELFF. The CDR3 coding sequence is TGTGCCAGCACCTCTTATTCGTCCGGGGAGCTGTTTTTT.

The genes are TRBV25-1 and TRBJ1-1; D remains unclear. Trimming left V 4 bases short and J 0 bases short, with 0 bases between. CDR3 length: 11 amino acids. CDR1 is MGHDK, CDR2 SYGVNS, per germline. CDR3 nucleotide sequence: TGTGCCAGCAGTGTGAACACTGAAGCTTTCTTT. Residues: CASSVNTEAFF.

The chain carries TRBV28 and TRBJ2-3, with TRBD2 matching over 12 bases. The V segment lost 7 bases and the J segment 0 bases; nucleotides outside the gene matches: 11. This CDR3 is 18 amino acids long. CDR1 is MDHEN, CDR2 SYDVKM, per germline. Here the CDR3 reads CASTPAGLAGLSTDTQYF. The DNA for the CDR3 is TGTGCCAGCACCCCTGCGGGACTAGCGGGCCTTAGCACAGATACGCAGTATTTT.

The chain combines TRBV29-1 with TRBJ1-1; the D gene is possibly TRBD1 (5 bases). Germline CDR1 reads SQVTM; CDR2 reads ANQGSEA. V was pared by 4 bases and J by 2 bases, with 11 bases between. The CDR3 contains 13 residues. DNA of the CDR3: TGCAGCGTTGTTCAGGGAGGAAACACTGAAGCTTTCTTT. This codes for CSVVQGGNTEAFF.

CDR3 sequence reads: CASSLVTGQEEKLFF. As DNA, the CDR3 is TGTGCCAGCAGCTTAGTTACGGGACAGGAGGAAAAACTGTTTTTT. This sequence joins TRBV7-2 and TRBJ1-4; 8 nucleotides match TRBD1. This CDR3 contains 15 residues. Per germline, CDR1 SGHTA and CDR2 FQGNSA. J lost 8 bases, V lost 1 base, and 6 bases had no gene match. The full variable domain, its missing parts supplied by reference TRBV7-2 and TRBJ1-4, is GAGVSQSPSNKVTEKGKDVELRCDPISGHTALYWYRQSLGQGLEFLIYFQGNSAPDKSGLPSDRFSAERTGGSVSTLTIQRTQQEDSAVYLCASSLVTGQEEKLFFGSGTQLSVL.

This rearrangement joins TRBV2 to TRBJ2-7; D possibly matches TRBD1 or TRBD2 (5 bases each). Germline assignment: CDR1 SNHLY and CDR2 FYNNEI. The CDR3 has 14 residues. V was shortened by 5 bases and J by 4 bases, with 15 bases between the two germline ends. The CDR3 DNA reads as TGTGCCAGCAGTCACCGGGACGGCGGATACGAGCAGTACTTC. Protein: CASSHRDGGYEQYF.

The sample holds one count of this clone. The chain combines TRBV5-1 with TRBJ2-5, with no clear D. The V end was cut by 1 base, the J end by 3 bases, with 13 bases between. CDR1 SGHRS and CDR2 YFSETQ come from the germline V gene. The CDR3 spans 15 residues. The chain's CDR3 is CASSLYRAREETQYF. The CDR3 DNA is TGCGCCAGCAGCTTGTATAGGGCACGAGAAGAGACCCAGTACTTC.

The chain links TRBV5-1 to TRBJ1-1, with TRBD1 as a possible D gene (5 bases). Germline assignment: CDR1 SGHRS and CDR2 YFSETQ. V was clipped by 6 bases and J by 2 bases, with 14 bases between them. The CDR3 covers 14 residues. CDR3 sequence reads: CASTIGRANTEAFF. In DNA, the CDR3 is TGCGCCAGCACCATCGGCAGGGCTAACACTGAAGCTTTCTTT.

The chain combines TRBV6-5 with TRBJ2-1, with 9 bases matching TRBD2. CDR3 length: 15 amino acids. V was clipped by 2 bases and J by 5 bases; unmatched bases: 4. Per the germline V gene, CDR1 is MNHEY and CDR2 is SVGAGI. The DNA for the CDR3 is TGTGCCAGCAGTTACCGCCAGCGGGGGGACAATGAGCAGTTCTTC. This codes for CASSYRQRGDNEQFF.

The rearrangement joins TRBV29-1 to TRBJ1-2; 7 nucleotides line up with TRBD1. Germline V gene data show CDR1 as SQVTM and CDR2 as ANQGSEA. The J segment lost 5 bases and the V segment lost 2 bases, leaving 5 bases of the junction unmatched. The CDR3 runs to 13 residues. The CDR3 is CSVEIGGIYGYTF. CDR3 nucleotides: TGCAGCGTTGAAATAGGGGGCATATATGGCTACACCTTC. The full variable domain, in which reference TRBV29-1 and TRBJ1-2 provide the parts outside the CDR3, is SAVISQKPSRDICQRGTSLTIQCQVDSQVTMMFWYRQQPGQSLTLIATANQGSEATYESGFVIDKFPISRPNLTFSTLTVSNMSPEDSSIYLCSVEIGGIYGYTFGSGTRLTVV.

The rearrangement uses TRBV5-6 and TRBJ2-2; D gene ambiguous. Germline V CDR1 and CDR2: SGHDT, YYEEEE. V lost 2 bases and J 8 bases, leaving 13 bases between the germline ends. The CDR3 is 14 residues long. The CDR3 reads CASSLVGFQGELFF. CDR3 DNA: TGTGCCAGCAGCTTAGTGGGGTTCCAAGGGGAGCTGTTTTTT. Full variable domain (outside the CDR3, taken from reference TRBV5-6 and TRBJ2-2): DAGVTQSPTHLIKTRGQQVTLRCSPKSGHDTVSWYQQALGQGPQFIFQYYEEEERQRGNFPDRFSGHQFPNYSSELNVNALLLGDSALYLCASSLVGFQGELFFGEGSRLTVL.

This chain connects TRBV30 to TRBJ2-1; 7 bases are shared with TRBD1. Germline trimming cut 6 bases from V and 1 base from J; bases unmatched to any gene: 6. This CDR3 comprises 14 residues. Germline values: CDR1 GTSNPN, CDR2 SVGIG (reference sequence). Here the CDR3 DNA reads TGTGCCTGTTTAACAGGGGTGTCCTACAATGAGCAGTTCTTC. The encoded protein is CACLTGVSYNEQFF.

The J gene is TRBJ1-2, the V gene TRBV30; D not resolved. CDR1 and CDR2 (germline): GTSNPN, SVGIG (reference sequence). Trimming pared 0 bases from V and 6 bases from J, leaving 11 bases between. CDR3 length equals 13 residues. The CDR3 reads CAWSVARVNGYTF. CDR3 coding DNA: TGTGCCTGGAGTGTAGCGCGGGTTAATGGCTACACCTTC.

V and J are TRBV5-1 and TRBJ2-1; 10 bases are a match to TRBD1. CDR1 is SGHRS, CDR2 YFSETQ, per germline. V lost 3 bases to trimming and J lost 8 bases; unmatched junction nucleotides: 11. The CDR3 extends over 16 amino acids. The CDR3: CASSYSGDRGGHEQFF. The CDR3 DNA follows: TGCGCCAGCAGCTACTCCGGGGACAGGGGTGGCCATGAGCAGTTCTTC.

The chain carries TRBV7-9 and TRBJ1-2; 7 positions match TRBD1. CDR1 SEHNR and CDR2 FQNEAQ come from the germline V gene (reference sequence). The CDR3 totals 14 residues. The trim removed 2 bases at V and 6 bases at J, leaving 6 bases unmatched. The CDR3 region has the DNA TGTGCCAGCAGCTTAAGTGCAGGGGGTGATGGCTACACCTTC. This gives the protein CASSLSAGGDGYTF.

The rearrangement uses TRBV28 and TRBJ2-3; D ambiguous. The CDR3 is 12 amino acids. Germline CDR1 reads MDHEN; CDR2 reads SYDVKM. V dropped 7 bases and J dropped 3 bases, with 8 bases sitting between them. The CDR3 loop is CASTSGTDTQYF. Here the CDR3 DNA reads TGTGCCAGCACCTCAGGAACAGATACGCAGTATTTT.

The chain combines TRBV7-6 with TRBJ1-1; D gene unclear. This CDR3 is 13 amino acids long. V was trimmed by 6 bases and J by 1 base, leaving 9 bases between them. The V gene's germline CDR1 is SGHVS and CDR2 FNYEAQ. As DNA, the CDR3 is TGTGCCAGCAGACTTCAGGAGAACACTGAAGCTTTCTTT. Translated: CASRLQENTEAFF.